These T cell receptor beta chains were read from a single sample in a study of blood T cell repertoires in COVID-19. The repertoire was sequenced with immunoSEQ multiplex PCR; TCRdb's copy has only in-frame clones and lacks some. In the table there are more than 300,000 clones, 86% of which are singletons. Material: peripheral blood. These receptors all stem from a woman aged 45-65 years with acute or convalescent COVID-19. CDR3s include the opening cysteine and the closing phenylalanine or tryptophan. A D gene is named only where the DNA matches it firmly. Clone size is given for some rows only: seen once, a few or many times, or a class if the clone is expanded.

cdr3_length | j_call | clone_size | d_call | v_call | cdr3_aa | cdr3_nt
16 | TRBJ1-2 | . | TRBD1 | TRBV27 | CASSFSDRGGFGGYTF | TGTGCCAGCAGTTTCTCCGACAGGGGAGGGTTTGGGGGCTACACCTTC
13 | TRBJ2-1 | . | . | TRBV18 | CASSPHPREEQFF | TGTGCCAGCTCACCACATCCCAGGGAAGAGCAGTTCTTC
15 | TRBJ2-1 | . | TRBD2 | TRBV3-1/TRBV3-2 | CASSRLAGGRGEQFF | TGTGCCAGCAGTCGCCTAGCGGGAGGGCGTGGTGAGCAGTTCTTC
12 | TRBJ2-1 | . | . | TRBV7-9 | CASSWQTGEQFF | TGTGCCAGCAGCTGGCAAACGGGTGAGCAGTTCTTC
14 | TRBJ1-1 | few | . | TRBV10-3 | CAISEGGTNTEAFF | TGTGCCATCAGTGAGGGGGGGACGAACACTGAAGCTTTCTTT
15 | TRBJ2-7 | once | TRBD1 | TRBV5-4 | CASSFGTGTTYEQYF | TGTGCCAGCAGCTTTGGGACAGGGACTACCTACGAGCAGTACTTC
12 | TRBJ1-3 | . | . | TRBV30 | CAWSPSGNTIYF | TGTGCCTGGAGCCCGAGTGGAAACACCATATATTTT
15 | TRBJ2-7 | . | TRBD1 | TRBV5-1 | CASGDPGQGDYEQYF | TGCGCCAGCGGCGATCCGGGACAGGGGGACTACGAGCAGTACTTC
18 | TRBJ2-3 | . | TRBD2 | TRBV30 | CAWSVKWGLTGGADTQYF | TGTGCCTGGAGTGTAAAGTGGGGATTGACGGGAGGGGCCGATACGCAGTATTTT
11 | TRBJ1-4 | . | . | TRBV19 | CASSDRGKLFF | TGTGCCAGTAGTGACCGGGGAAAACTGTTTTTT
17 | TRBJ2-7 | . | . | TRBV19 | CASSTLTGTPQGYEQYF | TGTGCCAGTAGTACTCTGACCGGAACCCCGCAGGGCTACGAGCAGTACTTC
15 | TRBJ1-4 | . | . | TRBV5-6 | CASSLGLLEGEKLFF | TGTGCCAGCAGCTTGGGTCTCCTAGAGGGTGAAAAACTGTTTTTT
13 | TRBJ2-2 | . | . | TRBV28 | CASSSREAGELFF | TGTGCCAGCAGTTCCAGGGAAGCCGGGGAGCTGTTTTTT
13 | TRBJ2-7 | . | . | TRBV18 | CASSPRRDYEQYF | TGTGCCAGCTCACCAAGACGGGACTACGAGCAGTACTTC
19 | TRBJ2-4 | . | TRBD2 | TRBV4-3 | CASSQRALAGGPGGNIQYF | TGCGCCAGCAGCCAACGGGCTCTAGCGGGAGGGCCGGGGGGAAACATTCAGTACTTC
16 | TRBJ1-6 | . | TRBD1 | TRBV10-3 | CAISDAGGLGNSPLHF | TGTGCCATCAGTGACGCAGGGGGCTTAGGGAATTCACCCCTCCACTTT
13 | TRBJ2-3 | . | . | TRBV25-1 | CASSELALDTQYF | TGTGCCAGCAGTGAACTAGCACTAGATACGCAGTATTTT
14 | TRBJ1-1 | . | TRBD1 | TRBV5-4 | CASSSSGTGGVAFF | TGTGCCAGCAGCTCGTCAGGGACAGGGGGCGTCGCTTTCTTT
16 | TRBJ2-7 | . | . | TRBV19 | CASSISGTRSSYEQYF | TGTGCCAGTAGTATATCCGGGACACGTAGCTCCTACGAGCAGTACTTC
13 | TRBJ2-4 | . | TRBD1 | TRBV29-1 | CSVEQGDQNIQYF | TGCAGCGTCGAACAGGGGGACCAAAACATTCAGTACTTC
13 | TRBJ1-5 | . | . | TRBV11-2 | CASSFGENQPQHF | TGTGCCAGCAGCTTCGGAGAAAATCAGCCCCAGCATTTT
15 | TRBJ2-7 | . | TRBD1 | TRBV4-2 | CASSQERGQSYEQYF | TGTGCCAGCAGCCAAGAAAGGGGACAGAGCTACGAGCAGTACTTC
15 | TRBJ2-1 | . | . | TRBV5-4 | CASSLEAGTYNEQFF | TGTGCCAGCAGCTTGGAGGCGGGGACCTACAATGAGCAGTTCTTC
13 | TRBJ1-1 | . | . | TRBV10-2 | CALEIGDGTEAFF | TGCGCATTGGAAATAGGGGATGGGACTGAAGCTTTCTTT
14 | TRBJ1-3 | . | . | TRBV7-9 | CASSLGTAGNTIYF | TGTGCCAGCAGCTTAGGGACAGCCGGAAACACCATATATTTT
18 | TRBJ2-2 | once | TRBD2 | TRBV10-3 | CAISYRQTLAGGDGELFF | TGTGCCATCAGTTACCGTCAGACACTAGCGGGAGGGGACGGGGAGCTGTTTTTT
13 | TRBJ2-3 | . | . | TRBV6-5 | CASRGLRGDTQYF | TGTGCCAGCAGGGGTCTTCGGGGGGATACGCAGTATTTT
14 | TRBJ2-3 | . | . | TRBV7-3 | CASSSGSLGDTQYF | TGTGCCAGCAGCTCAGGGTCGTTGGGAGATACGCAGTATTTT
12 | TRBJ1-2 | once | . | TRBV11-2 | CASSLGIYGYTF | TGTGCCAGCAGCCTCGGGATCTATGGCTACACCTTC
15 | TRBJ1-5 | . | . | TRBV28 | CASGDATGIYQPQHF | TGTGCCAGCGGGGACGCGACAGGTATCTATCAGCCCCAGCATTTT
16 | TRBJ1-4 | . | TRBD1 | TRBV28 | CASSLLSGTGLEKLFF | TGTGCCAGCAGTCTCCTTTCCGGGACAGGACTTGAAAAACTGTTTTTT
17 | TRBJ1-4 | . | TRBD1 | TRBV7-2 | CASSQGGTGVANEKLFF | TGTGCCAGCAGCCAAGGTGGGACAGGCGTCGCTAATGAAAAACTGTTTTTT
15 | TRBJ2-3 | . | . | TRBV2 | CASSGISGPTDTQYF | TGTGCCAGCAGTGGTATTAGCGGACCCACAGATACGCAGTATTTT
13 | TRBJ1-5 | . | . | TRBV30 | CAWRGQLNQPQHF | TGTGCCTGGAGAGGACAGCTAAATCAGCCCCAGCATTTT
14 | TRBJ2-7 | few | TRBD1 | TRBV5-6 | CASRRRDRGDEQYF | TGTGCCAGCAGGCGTAGGGACAGGGGGGACGAGCAGTACTTC
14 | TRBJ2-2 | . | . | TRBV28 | CAGCGRGGTGELFF | TGTGCCGGATGTGGCAGGGGTGGCACCGGGGAGCTGTTTTTT
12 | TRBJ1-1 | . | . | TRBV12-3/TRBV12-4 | CASSFFGGRAFF | TGTGCCAGCAGTTTCTTCGGGGGGAGGGCTTTCTTT